A single TCR beta chain is shown here with its context. Its antigen is not known. The source of the sample is a study of graft-versus-host responses after intestinal transplantation. Background on the study: Following induction with anti-thymocyte globulin, all recipients were given tacrolimus and steroids for two to three years. Whole-study findings and limits: Recipient marrow showed GvH clones, some seen first in ileum or blood.

Produced via immunoSEQ multiplex PCR; TCRdb's table is partial and in-frame only. The sample records tens of thousands of clones, about 88% being singletons. Germline V CDR1 and CDR2: MGHRA, YSYEKL. V shed 4 bases, J shed 5 bases, and the junction held 10 bases outside the gene matches. There are 15 residues in the CDR3. The sequence came from a human donor who was the organ donor for an intestinal transplant. This chain joins TRBV4-1 and TRBJ2-5, with 7 positions matching TRBD2. The sequencing here drew on unstimulated CD4+ T cells sorted from spleen or lymph node cells, taken before transplant. CDR3 bases: TGCGCCAGCAGCCGAGCCCAGTGGGGAGGGGAGACCCAGTACTTC. Amino acids: CASSRAQWGGETQYF.